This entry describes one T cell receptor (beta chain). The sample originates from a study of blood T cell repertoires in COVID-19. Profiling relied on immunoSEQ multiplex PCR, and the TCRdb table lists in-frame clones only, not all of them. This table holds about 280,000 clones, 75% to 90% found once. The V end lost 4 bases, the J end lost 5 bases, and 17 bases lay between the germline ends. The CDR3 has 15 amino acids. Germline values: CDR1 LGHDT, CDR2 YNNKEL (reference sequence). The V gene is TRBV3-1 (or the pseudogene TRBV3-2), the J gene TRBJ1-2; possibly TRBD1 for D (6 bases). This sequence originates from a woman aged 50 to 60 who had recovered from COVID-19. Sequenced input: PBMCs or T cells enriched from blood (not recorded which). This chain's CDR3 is CASSPQGWGGYGYTF. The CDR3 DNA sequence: TGTGCCAGCAGCCCCCAGGGGTGGGGGGGGTATGGCTACACCTTC.